This TCR beta chain was captured by sequencing in a study of T cell changes during pregnancy in multiple sclerosis. The V gene's germline CDR1 is GTSNPN and CDR2 SVGIG (reference sequence). This CDR3 has 15 residues. With V trimmed by 8 bases and J by 9 bases, 18 bases remained unmatched. TCRdb keeps only in-frame clones here, not all; method: immunoSEQ multiplex PCR. The sample comprises 39,000 or so clones, approximately 94% of which are singletons, and roughly 8.1% rests with the top ten. Source: CD8+ T cells from peripheral blood mononuclear cells, taken in the third trimester of pregnancy. The V gene is TRBV30, the J gene TRBJ2-1; TRBD2 matches 8 bases. This receptor was identified in a female donor with multiple sclerosis, enrolled in a pregnancy study. The CDR3 DNA is TGTGCCGGAGTGGTTCGAGCGGGAGATGGCGGTGAGCAGTTCTTC. This gives the protein CAGVVRAGDGGEQFF.